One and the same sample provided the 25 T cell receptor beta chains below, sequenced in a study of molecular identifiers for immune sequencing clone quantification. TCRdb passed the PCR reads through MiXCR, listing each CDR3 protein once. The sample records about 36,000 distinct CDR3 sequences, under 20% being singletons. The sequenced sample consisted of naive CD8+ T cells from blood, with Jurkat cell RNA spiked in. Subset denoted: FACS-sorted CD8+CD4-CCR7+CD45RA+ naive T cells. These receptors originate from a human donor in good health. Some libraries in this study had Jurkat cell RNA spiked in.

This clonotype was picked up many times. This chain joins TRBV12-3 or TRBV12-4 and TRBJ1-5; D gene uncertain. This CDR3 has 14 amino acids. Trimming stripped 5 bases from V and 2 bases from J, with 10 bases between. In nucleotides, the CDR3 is TGTGCCAGCAGTACCGGGGTGGGCAATCAGCCCCAGCATTTT. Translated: CASSTGVGNQPQHF.

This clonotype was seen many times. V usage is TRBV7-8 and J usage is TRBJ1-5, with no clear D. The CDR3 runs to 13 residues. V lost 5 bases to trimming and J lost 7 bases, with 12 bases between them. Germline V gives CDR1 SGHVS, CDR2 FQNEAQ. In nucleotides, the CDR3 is TGTGCCAGCAGCCCTCCGTCGAGGCAGCCCCAGCATTTT. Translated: CASSPPSRQPQHF. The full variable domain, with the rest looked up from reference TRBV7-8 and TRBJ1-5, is GAGVSQSPRYKVAKRGQDVALRCDPISGHVSLFWYQQALGQGPEFLTYFQNEAQLDKSGLPSDRFFAERPEGSVSTLKIQRTQQEDSAVYLCASSPPSRQPQHFGDGTRLSIL.

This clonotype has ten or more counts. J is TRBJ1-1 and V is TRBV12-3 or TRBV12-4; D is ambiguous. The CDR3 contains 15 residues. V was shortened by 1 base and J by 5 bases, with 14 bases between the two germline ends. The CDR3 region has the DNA TGTGCCAGCAGTTTAGTGGGGTTGGGAGGTACTGAAGCTTTCTTT. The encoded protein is CASSLVGLGGTEAFF.

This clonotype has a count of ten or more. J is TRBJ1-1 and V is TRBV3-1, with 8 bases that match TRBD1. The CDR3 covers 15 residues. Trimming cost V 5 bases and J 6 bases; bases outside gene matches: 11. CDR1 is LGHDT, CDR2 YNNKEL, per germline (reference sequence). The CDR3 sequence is CASSDDRGELAEAFF. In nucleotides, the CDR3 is TGTGCCAGCAGCGACGACAGGGGAGAGCTCGCTGAAGCTTTCTTT.

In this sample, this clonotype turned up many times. The CDR3 nucleotides read TGTGCCAGCAGTAAATTAGGGGACTTCAAGCCCCAGCATTTT. Translated, it gives CASSKLGDFKPQHF. The chain links TRBV27 to TRBJ1-5; weak D call: TRBD1 (5 bases). The CDR3 is 14 amino acids. CDR1 is MNHEY and CDR2 is SMNVEV in the germline V gene (reference sequence). V lost 5 bases and J lost 8, with 16 bases in between.

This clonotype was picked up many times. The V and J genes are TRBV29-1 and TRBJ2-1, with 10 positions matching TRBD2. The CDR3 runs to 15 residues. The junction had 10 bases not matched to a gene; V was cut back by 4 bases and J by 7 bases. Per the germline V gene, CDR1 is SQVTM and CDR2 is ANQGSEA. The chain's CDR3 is CSVVGLAGVVNEQFF. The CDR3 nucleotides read TGCAGCGTTGTCGGGCTAGCGGGAGTGGTTAATGAGCAGTTCTTC.

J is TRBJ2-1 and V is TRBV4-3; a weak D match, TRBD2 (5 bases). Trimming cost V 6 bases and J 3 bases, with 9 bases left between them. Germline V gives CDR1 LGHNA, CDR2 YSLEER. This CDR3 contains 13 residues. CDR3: CASRSGDYNEQFF. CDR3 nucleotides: TGCGCCAGCAGATCCGGGGACTACAATGAGCAGTTCTTC.

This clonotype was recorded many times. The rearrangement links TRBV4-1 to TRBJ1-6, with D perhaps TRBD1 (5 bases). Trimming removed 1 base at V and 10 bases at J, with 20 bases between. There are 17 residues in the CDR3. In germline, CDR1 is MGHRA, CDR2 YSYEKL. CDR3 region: CASSQVVGGYTESPLHF. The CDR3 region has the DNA TGCGCCAGCAGCCAAGTCGTTGGGGGGTATACGGAATCACCCCTCCACTTT.

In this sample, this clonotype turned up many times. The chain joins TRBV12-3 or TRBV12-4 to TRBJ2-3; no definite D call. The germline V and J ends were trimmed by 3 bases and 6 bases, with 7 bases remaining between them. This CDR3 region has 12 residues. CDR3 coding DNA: TGTGCCAGCAGTTTTGATGTGGATACGCAGTATTTT. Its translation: CASSFDVDTQYF.

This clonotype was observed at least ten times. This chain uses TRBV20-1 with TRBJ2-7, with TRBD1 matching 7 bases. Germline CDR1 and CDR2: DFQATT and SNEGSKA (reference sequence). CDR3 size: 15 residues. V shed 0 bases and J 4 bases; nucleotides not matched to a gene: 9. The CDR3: CSAREEGAWYYEQYF. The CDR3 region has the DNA TGCAGTGCTAGAGAAGAGGGGGCCTGGTATTACGAGCAGTACTTC.

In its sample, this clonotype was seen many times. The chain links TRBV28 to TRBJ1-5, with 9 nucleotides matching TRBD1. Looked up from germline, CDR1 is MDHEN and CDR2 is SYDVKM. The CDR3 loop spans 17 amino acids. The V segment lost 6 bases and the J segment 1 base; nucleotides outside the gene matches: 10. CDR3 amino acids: CASSRDRDGPSNQPQHF. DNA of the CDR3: TGTGCCAGCAGCCGGGACAGGGATGGTCCAAGCAATCAGCCCCAGCATTTT.

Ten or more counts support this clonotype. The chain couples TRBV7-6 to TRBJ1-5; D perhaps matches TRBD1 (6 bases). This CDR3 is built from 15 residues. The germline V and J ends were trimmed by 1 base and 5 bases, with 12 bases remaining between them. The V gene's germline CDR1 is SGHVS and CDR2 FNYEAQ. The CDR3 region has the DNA TGTGCCAGCAGCTTAGTAGGGGGGCCCTATCAGCCCCAGCATTTT. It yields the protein CASSLVGGPYQPQHF.

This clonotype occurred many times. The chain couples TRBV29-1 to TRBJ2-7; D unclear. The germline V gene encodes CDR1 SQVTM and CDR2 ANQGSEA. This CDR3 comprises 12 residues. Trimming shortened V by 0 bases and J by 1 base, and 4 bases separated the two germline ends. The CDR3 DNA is TGCAGCGTTGAAGAGGGTTCCTACGAGCAGTACTTC. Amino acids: CSVEEGSYEQYF.

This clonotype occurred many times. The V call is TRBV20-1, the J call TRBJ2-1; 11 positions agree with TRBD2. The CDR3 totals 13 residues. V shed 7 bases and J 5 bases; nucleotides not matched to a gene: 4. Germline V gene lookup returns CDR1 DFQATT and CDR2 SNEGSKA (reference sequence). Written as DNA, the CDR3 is TGCAGTGTTCGACTAGCGGGACACAATGAGCAGTTCTTC. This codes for CSVRLAGHNEQFF.

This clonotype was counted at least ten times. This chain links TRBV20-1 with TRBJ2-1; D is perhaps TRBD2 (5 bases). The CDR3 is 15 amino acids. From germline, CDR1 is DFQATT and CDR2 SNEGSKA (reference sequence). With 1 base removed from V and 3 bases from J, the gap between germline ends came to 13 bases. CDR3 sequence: CSARGLGVHYNEQFF. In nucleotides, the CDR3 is TGCAGTGCTAGAGGGTTGGGAGTCCACTACAATGAGCAGTTCTTC.

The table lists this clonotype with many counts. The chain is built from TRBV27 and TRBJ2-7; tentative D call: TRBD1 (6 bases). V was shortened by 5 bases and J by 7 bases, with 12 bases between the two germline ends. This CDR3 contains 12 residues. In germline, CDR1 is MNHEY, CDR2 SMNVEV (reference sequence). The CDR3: CASSPTGWEQYF. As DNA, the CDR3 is TGTGCCAGCAGTCCAACAGGGTGGGAGCAGTACTTC.

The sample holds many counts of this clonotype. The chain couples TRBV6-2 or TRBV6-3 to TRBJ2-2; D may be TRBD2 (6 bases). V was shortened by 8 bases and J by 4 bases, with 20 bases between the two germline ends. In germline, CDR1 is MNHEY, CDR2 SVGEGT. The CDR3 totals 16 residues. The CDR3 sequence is CASLGAPGDSTGELFF. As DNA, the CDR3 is TGTGCCAGCTTGGGAGCGCCGGGAGATAGCACCGGGGAGCTGTTTTTT.

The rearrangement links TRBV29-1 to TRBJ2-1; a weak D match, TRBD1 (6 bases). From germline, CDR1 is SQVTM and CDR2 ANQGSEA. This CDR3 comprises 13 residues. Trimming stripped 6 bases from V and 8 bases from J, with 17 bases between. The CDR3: CSVRGRGLDEQFF. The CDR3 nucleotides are TGCAGCGTGCGCGGCAGGGGCTTGGATGAGCAGTTCTTC.

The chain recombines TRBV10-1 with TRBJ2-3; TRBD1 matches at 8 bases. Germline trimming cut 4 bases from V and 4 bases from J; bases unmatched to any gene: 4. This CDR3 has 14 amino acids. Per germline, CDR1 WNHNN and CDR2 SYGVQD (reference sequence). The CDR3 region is CASSADRGPDTQYF. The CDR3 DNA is TGCGCCAGCAGTGCAGACAGGGGTCCAGATACGCAGTATTTT.

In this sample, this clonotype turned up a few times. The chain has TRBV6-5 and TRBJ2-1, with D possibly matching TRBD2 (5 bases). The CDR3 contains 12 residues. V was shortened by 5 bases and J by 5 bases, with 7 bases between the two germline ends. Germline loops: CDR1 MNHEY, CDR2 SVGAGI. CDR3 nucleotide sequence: TGTGCCAGCAGTACGACTAACAATGAGCAGTTCTTC. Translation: CASSTTNNEQFF.

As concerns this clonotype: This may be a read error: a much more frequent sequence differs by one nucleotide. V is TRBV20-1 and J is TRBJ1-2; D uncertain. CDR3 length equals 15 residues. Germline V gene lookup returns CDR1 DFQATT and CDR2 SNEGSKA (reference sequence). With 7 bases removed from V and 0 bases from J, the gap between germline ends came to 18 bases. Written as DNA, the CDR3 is TGCAGTGTCCGCGGGGTGCGCGCTTCTAACTATGGCTACACCTTC. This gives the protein CSVRGVRASNYGYTF.

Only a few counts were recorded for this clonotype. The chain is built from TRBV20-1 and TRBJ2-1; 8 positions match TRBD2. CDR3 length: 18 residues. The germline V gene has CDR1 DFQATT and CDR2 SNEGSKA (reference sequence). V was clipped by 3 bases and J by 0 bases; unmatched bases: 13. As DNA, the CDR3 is TGCAGTGCTAGTTGGCGGGAGGCCCCTCCGAGCTCCTACAATGAGCAGTTCTTC. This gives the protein CSASWREAPPSSYNEQFF.

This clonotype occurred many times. CDR3 bases: TGTGCCAGCAGCGGAGCGGGAGGGCAATCCGGGGAGCTGTTTTTT. This gives the protein CASSGAGGQSGELFF. The V call is TRBV7-9, the J call TRBJ2-2, with 10 bases aligning to TRBD2. The CDR3 sequence is 15 residues long. Germline V lookup: CDR1 SEHNR, CDR2 FQNEAQ (reference sequence). J lost 6 bases, V lost 5 bases, and 6 bases had no gene match.

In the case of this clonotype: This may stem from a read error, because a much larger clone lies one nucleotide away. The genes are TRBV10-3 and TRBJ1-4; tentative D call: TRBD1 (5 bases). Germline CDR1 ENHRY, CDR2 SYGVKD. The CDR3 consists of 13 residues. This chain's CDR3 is CTIGGGSAEKLFF. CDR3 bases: TGTACCATCGGGGGGGGTTCTGCGGAAAAACTGTTTTTT.

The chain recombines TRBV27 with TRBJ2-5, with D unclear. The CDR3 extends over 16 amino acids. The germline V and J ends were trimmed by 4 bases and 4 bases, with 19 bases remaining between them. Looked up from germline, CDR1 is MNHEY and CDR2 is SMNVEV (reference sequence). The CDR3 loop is CASSSVNLGDGETQYF. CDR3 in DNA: TGTGCCAGCAGTTCAGTAAACCTTGGAGACGGAGAGACCCAGTACTTC.